The clone carrying this T cell receptor (beta chain) has just a few counts. The target antigen is unknown. The data originate from a study of blood T cells in healthy people across ages. General study points: Age showed a roughly linear inverse relationship with TCR beta diversity per million T cells.

For the second PCR, which ran for about 6 to 12 cycles, a sample-barcoded 5' primer and a J-beta primer mix were used. TCRdb reprocessed the 5' RACE reads via MiXCR and lists one record per CDR3 protein. The sample lists around 800,000 distinct CDR3 sequences, roughly 24% occurring once. Germline V gene lookup returns CDR1 MNHEY and CDR2 SVGAGI. The CDR3 totals 15 residues. V dropped 8 bases and J dropped 0 bases, with 16 bases sitting between them. Donors ranged from roughly 6 to 95 years old and were healthy Caucasians in Russia. The same sample was also studied in work on T cells of mothers and their children. From that second work: With unrelated pairs as the comparison, related mother-child pairs had a slightly higher overlap that was not significant.

The sample was blood. The chain carries TRBV6-5 and TRBJ2-5; D possibly corresponds to TRBD2 (5 bases). The sequence derives from a boy younger than 18 in good health. Written as DNA, the CDR3 is TGTGCCAGCGCCCTCAGCGGACCGTACCAAGAGACCCAGTACTTC. It encodes CASALSGPYQETQYF.